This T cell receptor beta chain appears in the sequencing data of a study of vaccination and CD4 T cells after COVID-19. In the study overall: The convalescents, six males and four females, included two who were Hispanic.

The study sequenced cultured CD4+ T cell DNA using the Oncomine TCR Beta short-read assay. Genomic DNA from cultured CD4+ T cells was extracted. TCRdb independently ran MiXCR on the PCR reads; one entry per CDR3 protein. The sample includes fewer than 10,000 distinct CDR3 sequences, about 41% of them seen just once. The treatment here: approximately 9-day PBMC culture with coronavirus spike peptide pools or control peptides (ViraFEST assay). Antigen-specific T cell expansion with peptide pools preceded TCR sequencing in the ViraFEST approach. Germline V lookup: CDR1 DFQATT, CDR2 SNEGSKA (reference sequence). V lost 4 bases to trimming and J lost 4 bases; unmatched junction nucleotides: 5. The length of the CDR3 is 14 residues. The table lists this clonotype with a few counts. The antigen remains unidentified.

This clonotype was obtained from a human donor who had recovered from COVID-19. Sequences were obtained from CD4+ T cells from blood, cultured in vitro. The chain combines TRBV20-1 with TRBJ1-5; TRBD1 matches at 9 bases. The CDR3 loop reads CSATPGTGNQPQHF. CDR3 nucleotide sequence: TGCAGTGCTACTCCCGGGACAGGGAATCAGCCCCAGCATTTT.